The present T cell receptor (beta chain) was sequenced within a study of blood T cells in healthy people across ages. In regard to this clonotype: Its antigen is currently unknown.

Findings of the study overall: Among T cells, TCR beta diversity per million cells dropped roughly linearly as age rose.

Primed by a sample-barcoded 5' primer and a J-beta primer mix, a second PCR proceeded for about 7 to 11 cycles. TCRdb reprocessed the 5' RACE reads with MiXCR, giving one entry per CDR3 protein. Of 1.8 million or so distinct CDR3 sequences listed, about two fifths were seen once; the top ten hold roughly 24%. The germline CDR1 and CDR2 sequences are PRHDT and FYEKMQ (reference sequence). J gave up 4 bases and V 5 bases, and 16 bases lay outside the gene matches. This CDR3 region has 19 residues. The sequence came from a human donor in good health. The J gene is TRBJ2-1, the V gene TRBV13; 11 nucleotides match TRBD2. The sample taken for sequencing was blood. The CDR3 protein is CASSRGLADFFGDYNEQFF. In DNA form, the CDR3 reads TGTGCCAGCAGCAGGGGACTAGCGGACTTCTTTGGTGATTACAATGAGCAGTTCTTC.